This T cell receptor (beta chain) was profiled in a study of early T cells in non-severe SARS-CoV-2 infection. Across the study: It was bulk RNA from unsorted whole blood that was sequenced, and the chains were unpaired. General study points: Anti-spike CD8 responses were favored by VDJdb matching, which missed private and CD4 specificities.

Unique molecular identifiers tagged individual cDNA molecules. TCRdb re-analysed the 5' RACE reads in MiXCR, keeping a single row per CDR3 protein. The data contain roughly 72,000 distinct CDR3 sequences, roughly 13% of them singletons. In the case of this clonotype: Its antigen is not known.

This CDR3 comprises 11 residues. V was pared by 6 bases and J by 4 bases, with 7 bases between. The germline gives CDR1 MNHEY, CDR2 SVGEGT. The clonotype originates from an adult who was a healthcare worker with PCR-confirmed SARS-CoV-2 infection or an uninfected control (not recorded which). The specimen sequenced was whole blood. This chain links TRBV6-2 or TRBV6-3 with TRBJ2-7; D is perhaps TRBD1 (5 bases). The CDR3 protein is CASRGEYEQYF. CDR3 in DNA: TGTGCCAGCAGAGGGGAATACGAGCAGTACTTC.